One sample yielded the 12 T cell receptor beta chains listed below, sequenced in a study of blood T cell repertoires in COVID-19. This table comes from immunoSEQ multiplex PCR, and its TCRdb copy is limited to in-frame clones, with some not included. The sample lists 150,000 or so clones, around 90% seen once, with roughly 4% in the top ten. The specimen sequenced was PBMCs or T cells enriched from blood (not recorded which). The receptors stem from a woman in her 40s who had been exposed to COVID-19.

The CDR3 here is CASSLGRQNSPLHF. The CDR3 DNA sequence: TGTGCCAGCAGCTTAGGCCGACAGAATTCACCCCTCCACTTT. The V gene is TRBV13, the J gene TRBJ1-6; the D gene is possibly TRBD1 (5 bases). Trimming removed 0 bases from V and 7 bases from J, with 7 bases in between. CDR1 is PRHDT and CDR2 is FYEKMQ in the germline V gene (reference sequence). The CDR3 is 14 residues long.

This clone was recorded once. The chain links TRBV4-2 to TRBJ1-2; possibly TRBD1 for D (5 bases). From germline, CDR1 is LGHNA and CDR2 YNFKEQ. CDR3 size: 13 residues. V was pared by 4 bases and J by 5 bases, with 11 bases between. Here the CDR3 DNA reads TGTGCCAGCAGCCCCCAAGGGGCGTATGGCTACACCTTC. This sequence encodes CASSPQGAYGYTF.

The chain joins TRBV10-3 to TRBJ2-6; D is possibly TRBD2 (6 bases). Deletions cut 8 bases from V and 0 bases from J, with 20 bases between. The germline gives CDR1 ENHRY, CDR2 SYGVKD. The CDR3 runs 18 residues. As DNA, the CDR3 is TGTGCCATCGTCTCCCGACTAGGCTCAACCTCTGGGGCCAACGTCCTGACTTTC. Residues: CAIVSRLGSTSGANVLTF.

This clone was seen more than once but under ten times. The V gene is TRBV28, the J gene TRBJ1-5; the D gene is possibly TRBD1 (6 bases). V lost 5 bases and J 6 bases, leaving 17 bases between the germline ends. Germline V gives CDR1 MDHEN, CDR2 SYDVKM. The CDR3 totals 15 residues. DNA of the CDR3: TGTGCCAGCAGTCCAGGGAGGGGGGCAACTCAGCCCCAGCATTTT. Residues: CASSPGRGATQPQHF. Based on the CDR3 plus reference TRBV28 and TRBJ1-5, the full variable domain is DVKVTQSSRYLVKRTGEKVFLECVQDMDHENMFWYRQDPGLGLRLIYFSYDVKMKEKGDIPEGYSVSREKKERFSLILESASTNQTSMYLCASSPGRGATQPQHFGDGTRLSIL.

The gene calls are TRBV6-5 and TRBJ2-7; D possibly corresponds to TRBD1 (6 bases). The V and J ends lost 6 bases and 8 bases respectively, with 14 bases between them. This CDR3 has 12 residues. The germline CDR1 and CDR2 sequences are MNHEY and SVGAGI. This CDR3 reads CASSGQNPQQYF. The CDR3 region has the DNA TGTGCCAGCAGCGGACAGAATCCCCAGCAGTACTTC.

This chain uses TRBV9 with TRBJ1-2, with a possible D match to TRBD1 (6 bases). Between the trimmed V and J ends, which lost 0 bases and 8 bases, there was a span of 11 bases. Germline values: CDR1 SGDLS, CDR2 YYNGEE. This CDR3 has 13 residues. The DNA of the CDR3 is TGTGCCAGCAGCGTAGATGGGGGCGCGGGCTACACCTTC. It yields the protein CASSVDGGAGYTF.

The J gene is TRBJ2-7, the V gene TRBV19; D is unclear. Germline-derived CDR1 and CDR2 are LNHDA and SQIVND (reference sequence). CDR3 length: 11 amino acids. Trimming removed 4 bases at V and 4 bases at J, with 5 bases between. The CDR3 sequence: CASSTQYEQYF. In DNA, the CDR3 is TGTGCCAGTAGTACACAATACGAGCAGTACTTC.

This chain links TRBV4-3 with TRBJ1-6; D perhaps matches TRBD1 (5 bases). The V end lost 5 bases, the J end lost 0 bases, and 8 bases lay between the germline ends. CDR1 LGHNA and CDR2 YSLEER come from the germline V gene. The CDR3 runs 15 residues. DNA of the CDR3: TGCGCCAGCAGCAGGCAGGGCTCCTATAATTCACCCCTCCACTTT. Translated: CASSRQGSYNSPLHF.

The chain is built from TRBV5-8 and TRBJ2-3, with D maybe TRBD2 (5 bases). Trimming took 0 bases from V and 3 from J, leaving 11 bases between them. Germline CDR1 and CDR2: SGHTS and YDEGEE. The CDR3 has 15 residues. The CDR3 nucleotides are TGTGCCAGCAGCTTGGTTGGAGGTCGGACAGATACGCAGTATTTT. Amino acids: CASSLVGGRTDTQYF. The entire variable domain, with the rest obtained from reference TRBV5-8 and TRBJ2-3, is as follows: EAGVTQSPTHLIKTRGQQATLRCSPISGHTSVYWYQQALGLGLQFLLWYDEGEERNRGNFPPRFSGRQFPNYSSELNVNALELEDSALYLCASSLVGGRTDTQYFGPGTRLTVL.

The chain carries TRBV10-2 and TRBJ1-3; no clear D. Germline assignment: CDR1 WSHSY and CDR2 SAAADI. The V end was cut by 0 bases, the J end by 0 bases, with 9 bases between. The CDR3 is 16 residues long. In DNA, the CDR3 is TGCGCCAGCAGTGAGTCGATTAGGAGCTCTGGAAACACCATATATTTT. It specifies CASSESIRSSGNTIYF.

In its sample, this clone was seen once. The chain recombines TRBV4-3 with TRBJ1-5; maybe TRBD1 (5 bases). Per germline, CDR1 LGHNA and CDR2 YSLEER. Trimming shortened V by 0 bases and J by 3 bases, and 18 bases separated the two germline ends. The CDR3 length is 18 residues. CDR3 region: CASSQEYDSGVVNQPQHF. Here the CDR3 DNA reads TGCGCCAGCAGCCAAGAATACGACTCGGGGGTCGTCAATCAGCCCCAGCATTTT.

The chain joins TRBV12-5 to TRBJ2-2; tentative D call: TRBD2 (6 bases). V was clipped by 7 bases and J by 4 bases, with 22 bases between them. There are 17 residues in the CDR3. CDR1 and CDR2 from the germline V gene are LGHNT and FRNRAP. The CDR3, as DNA: TGTGCTAGTGAGGGTCTTAGCGGCGGACTCCTCACCGGGGAGCTGTTTTTT. Amino acid sequence: CASEGLSGGLLTGELFF.